The 27 T cell receptor beta chains given below trace back to one sample, sequenced in a study of blood T cell repertoires in COVID-19. Clones were sequenced by immunoSEQ multiplex PCR, and TCRdb holds only the in-frame ones, with some missing. Of about 480,000 clones listed, roughly 87% are singletons. Sequencing was performed on PBMCs or T cells enriched from blood (not recorded which). All receptors derive from a woman aged 18-30 years with acute COVID-19.

The chain employs TRBV5-1 and TRBJ1-1; D possibly corresponds to TRBD1 (6 bases). Germline CDR1 and CDR2: SGHRS and YFSETQ. V was shortened by 5 bases and J by 0 bases, with 14 bases between the two germline ends. This CDR3 is 15 amino acids long. CDR3 nucleotides: TGCGCCAGCAGAGGGACACTAAGGATGAACACTGAAGCTTTCTTT. It is translated as CASRGTLRMNTEAFF. The full variable domain, in which reference TRBV5-1 and TRBJ1-1 provide the parts outside the CDR3, is KAGVTQTPRYLIKTRGQQVTLSCSPISGHRSVSWYQQTPGQGLQFLFEYFSETQRNKGNFPGRFSGRQFSNSRSEMNVSTLELGDSALYLCASRGTLRMNTEAFFGQGTRLTVV.

This clone was seen a single time. V and J are TRBV7-9 and TRBJ2-5, with D uncertain. The CDR3 extends over 16 amino acids. Germline CDR1 SEHNR, CDR2 FQNEAQ (reference sequence). The germline V and J ends were trimmed by 3 bases and 0 bases, with 14 bases remaining between them. In DNA form, the CDR3 reads TGTGCCAGCAGCTTTGCGCGGAGTGGGTACCAAGAGACCCAGTACTTC. It encodes CASSFARSGYQETQYF.

The rearrangement joins TRBV11-3 to TRBJ1-6; no firm D call. From germline, CDR1 is SGHNT and CDR2 YENEEA. V dropped 4 bases and J dropped 6 bases, with 10 bases sitting between them. This CDR3 has 14 amino acids. The CDR3 is CASSSDGINSPLHF. DNA of the CDR3: TGTGCCAGCAGCTCGGACGGGATTAATTCACCCCTCCACTTT.

The rearrangement links TRBV19 to TRBJ1-4; TRBD1 matches at 8 bases. With 3 bases clipped from V and 5 bases from J, the junction kept 5 bases outside the gene matches. The germline V gene has CDR1 LNHDA and CDR2 SQIVND (reference sequence). The CDR3 has 15 residues. CDR3: CASSIPRGRNEKLFF. In nucleotides, the CDR3 is TGTGCCAGTAGTATCCCCAGGGGGCGGAATGAAAAACTGTTTTTT.

The gene calls are TRBV29-1 and TRBJ2-1; 8 positions agree with TRBD1. Germline CDR1 is SQVTM and CDR2 is ANQGSEA. The CDR3 is 12 amino acids. J gave up 8 bases and V 7 bases, and 7 bases lay outside the gene matches. The CDR3 nucleotides are TGCAGCGGCAGGACAGGGAGCCATGAGCAGTTCTTC. Encoded protein: CSGRTGSHEQFF.

The chain has TRBV7-2 and TRBJ2-1; TRBD1 matches 8 bases. The J segment lost 4 bases and the V segment lost 1 base, leaving 3 bases of the junction unmatched. The CDR3 loop spans 15 amino acids. CDR1 SGHTA and CDR2 FQGNSA come from the germline V gene. This CDR3 is CASSLGGTGYNEQFF. The CDR3 region has the DNA TGTGCCAGCAGCTTAGGTGGGACAGGATACAATGAGCAGTTCTTC.

The chain carries TRBV9 and TRBJ2-3; TRBD2 aligns across 14 bases. Germline trimming cut 4 bases from V and 1 base from J; bases unmatched to any gene: 14. Germline values: CDR1 SGDLS, CDR2 YYNGEE. This CDR3 has 20 residues. The CDR3 region is CASSSQVGTSGGAGTDTQYF. The DNA for the CDR3 is TGTGCCAGCAGCTCCCAAGTCGGGACTAGCGGGGGAGCTGGCACAGATACGCAGTATTTT.

The chain links TRBV18 to TRBJ2-7; the D gene is possibly TRBD2 (6 bases). The germline V gene encodes CDR1 KGHSH and CDR2 LQKENI. V lost 0 bases to trimming and J lost 9 bases, with 15 bases between them. CDR3 length equals 14 residues. The CDR3 region is CASSPPAGQEGQYF. CDR3 DNA: TGTGCCAGCTCACCACCCGCAGGCCAGGAGGGGCAGTACTTC.

The J gene is TRBJ1-3, the V gene TRBV7-3; TRBD1 aligns across 7 bases. This CDR3 contains 13 residues. Germline-derived CDR1 and CDR2 are SGHTA and FQGTGA. The CDR3 here is CGSRQGPGNTIYF. The CDR3 nucleotides are TGTGGAAGCAGACAGGGCCCTGGAAACACCATATATTTT.

The gene calls are TRBV14 and TRBJ1-1; D is undetermined. Trimming took off 1 base at V and 6 bases at J, with 9 bases between the two ends. The CDR3 consists of 13 residues. The V gene's germline CDR1 is SGHDN and CDR2 FVKESK. The CDR3 reads CASSQVIQSEAFF. Here the CDR3 DNA reads TGTGCCAGCAGCCAAGTCATACAGTCTGAAGCTTTCTTT.

J is TRBJ2-7 and V is TRBV7-2, with 9 bases matching TRBD1. CDR3 size: 14 residues. V lost 5 bases to trimming and J lost 6 bases; unmatched junction nucleotides: 8. CDR1 and CDR2 (germline): SGHTA, FQGNSA. The CDR3 DNA is TGTGCCAGCAGCAGAGGGACAGGGAGGGCCGAGCAGTACTTC. As protein: CASSRGTGRAEQYF.

The CDR3 coding sequence is TGTGCCACCAGTGATCAGACTAGCGGGAGCTACGAGCAGTACTTC. Translating it yields CATSDQTSGSYEQYF. This chain connects TRBV24-1 to TRBJ2-7; 12 bases map to TRBD2. Trimming took 3 bases from V and 3 from J; bases not matched to a gene: 2. Germline CDR1 and CDR2: KGHDR and SFDVKD. CDR3 length equals 15 residues.

In regard to this clone: This CDR3 is also generated by other DNA sequences in the sample. This chain connects TRBV20-1 to TRBJ2-5; D not resolved. The CDR3 covers 11 residues. Germline values: CDR1 DFQATT, CDR2 SNEGSKA (reference sequence). V was shortened by 2 bases and J by 3 bases, with 4 bases between the two germline ends. CDR3 in DNA: TGCAGTGCTAGACCTAAAGAGACCCAGTACTTC. It yields the protein CSARPKETQYF.

The chain uses TRBV7-8 and TRBJ2-7; TRBD2 aligns across 12 bases. This CDR3 has 17 amino acids. Germline V CDR1 and CDR2: SGHVS, FQNEAQ. After removal of 2 bases from V and 1 base from J, the junction contained 6 bases not matched to a gene. The CDR3 sequence: CASSLMPSGGGSYEQYF. CDR3 coding DNA: TGTGCCAGCAGCTTAATGCCTAGCGGGGGGGGATCCTACGAGCAGTACTTC.

The chain carries TRBV6-2 or TRBV6-3 and TRBJ2-7; no firm D call. CDR3 length: 14 residues. Germline CDR1 is MNHEY and CDR2 is SVGEGT. The V and J ends lost 2 bases and 2 bases respectively, with 10 bases between them. CDR3 region: CASSYHYRPYEQYF. DNA for the CDR3: TGTGCCAGCAGTTACCACTATCGCCCCTACGAGCAGTACTTC.

The chain links TRBV28 to TRBJ1-2, with D maybe TRBD1 (5 bases). Germline V gives CDR1 MDHEN, CDR2 SYDVKM. The CDR3 length is 13 residues. V was shortened by 6 bases and J by 1 base, with 9 bases between the two germline ends. The CDR3 loop reads CASRRQINYGYTF. The DNA of the CDR3 is TGTGCCAGCAGGCGACAGATTAACTATGGCTACACCTTC.

The genes are TRBV30 and TRBJ2-7, with D perhaps TRBD1 (5 bases). This CDR3 comprises 13 residues. Trimming cost V 1 base and J 3 bases, with 10 bases left between them. Germline V gives CDR1 GTSNPN, CDR2 SVGIG (reference sequence). CDR3 nucleotides: TGTGCCTGGAGTGCACGACAGTTCTACGAGCAGTACTTC. It encodes CAWSARQFYEQYF.

The V and J genes are TRBV6-5 and TRBJ1-1; weak D call: TRBD1 (5 bases). The CDR3 loop spans 14 amino acids. V was pared by 5 bases and J by 6 bases, with 16 bases between. Germline assignment: CDR1 MNHEY and CDR2 SVGAGI. The CDR3 DNA sequence: TGTGCCAGCAGTCCGGGACCGGAGGGAGCTGAAGCTTTCTTT. Protein: CASSPGPEGAEAFF.

The rearrangement joins TRBV5-6 to TRBJ1-2; TRBD1 matches at 7 bases. This CDR3 has 14 residues. V trimming: 0 bases; J trimming: 8 bases; junction bases outside the gene matches: 7. CDR1 and CDR2 (germline): SGHDT, YYEEEE. The CDR3 loop is CASSLGQGRGGYTF. The CDR3 region has the DNA TGTGCCAGCAGCTTGGGACAGGGACGAGGGGGCTACACCTTC.

The V call is TRBV28, the J call TRBJ1-5; no reliable D call. Trimming removed 2 bases at V and 4 bases at J, with 12 bases between. Germline CDR1 and CDR2: MDHEN and SYDVKM. The CDR3 contains 15 residues. The CDR3 spells CASSLRSGRNQPQHF. For the CDR3, the DNA is TGTGCCAGCAGTTTAAGGAGCGGAAGGAATCAGCCCCAGCATTTT.

The chain links TRBV5-1 to TRBJ2-7, with D unresolved. The length of the CDR3 is 15 residues. The V gene lost 5 bases and the J gene lost 4 bases, with 19 bases spanning the gap. Germline values: CDR1 SGHRS, CDR2 YFSETQ. CDR3 sequence: CASRPEYESLYEQYF. Written as DNA, the CDR3 is TGCGCCAGCAGGCCCGAGTATGAAAGCCTATACGAGCAGTACTTC.

V and J are TRBV11-2 and TRBJ2-1; TRBD2 is a possible D gene (5 bases). The ends were cut back, 1 base at V and 6 bases at J, with 13 bases in the middle. The CDR3 spans 15 residues. Germline values: CDR1 SGHAT, CDR2 FQNNGV. The CDR3 reads CASSLGGGLPNEQFF. DNA for the CDR3: TGTGCCAGCAGCTTAGGAGGAGGTCTCCCCAATGAGCAGTTCTTC.

The V and J genes are TRBV19 and TRBJ1-5, with a possible D match to TRBD1 (6 bases). V was clipped by 6 bases and J by 0 bases, with 9 bases between them. The germline V gene has CDR1 LNHDA and CDR2 SQIVND (reference sequence). The CDR3 has 14 residues. This CDR3 is CASRDRLSNQPQHF. The CDR3 coding sequence is TGTGCCAGTAGAGACAGGCTTAGCAATCAGCCCCAGCATTTT.

V is TRBV10-1 and J is TRBJ2-7; 13 nucleotides match TRBD2. The CDR3 covers 14 residues. The ends lost 2 bases at V and 6 bases at J; junction bases unmatched: 1. Germline values: CDR1 WNHNN, CDR2 SYGVQD (reference sequence). DNA for the CDR3: TGCGCCAGCAGTGAGAGACTAGCGGGAGGCGAGCAGTACTTC. Translated, it gives CASSERLAGGEQYF.

The chain couples TRBV6-1 to TRBJ1-2; 7 bases line up with TRBD1. Germline lookup yields CDR1 MNHNS and CDR2 SASEGT. The V gene end was trimmed by 0 bases and the J gene end by 4 bases; junction bases not matched to a gene: 5. The CDR3 is 15 residues long. This CDR3 is CASSEALDRSYGYTF. The CDR3 region has the DNA TGTGCCAGCAGTGAAGCCCTGGACAGGTCCTATGGCTACACCTTC.

V and J are TRBV7-9 and TRBJ2-1; 14 bases map to TRBD2. Per germline, CDR1 SEHNR and CDR2 FQNEAQ (reference sequence). The CDR3 consists of 15 residues. The V and J ends lost 5 bases and 8 bases, in that order; junction bases with no gene match: 5. The CDR3, as DNA: TGTGCCAGCAGCCAGGGACTAGCGGGAGTCGATGAGCAGTTCTTC. This sequence encodes CASSQGLAGVDEQFF.

This chain links TRBV29-1 with TRBJ2-5; a possible D gene is TRBD2 (6 bases). This CDR3 is 14 amino acids long. Trimming took off 6 bases at V and 2 bases at J, with 16 bases between the two ends. The germline V gene encodes CDR1 SQVTM and CDR2 ANQGSEA. The CDR3 nucleotides are TGCAGCGTAGCTGAGGGAGGCCTACAAGAGACCCAGTACTTC. Translation gives CSVAEGGLQETQYF.